This T cell receptor (beta chain) originates from a study of cytomegalovirus exposure and HLA in healthy donors. Study-level background: The roughly 110 validation repertoires matched the roughly 650 first-cohort repertoires in platform, a later analysis reported.

V dropped 7 bases and J dropped 2 bases, with 18 bases sitting between them. CDR1 and CDR2 from the germline V gene are SQVTM and ANQGSEA. This CDR3 has 14 amino acids. The method was immunoSEQ multiplex PCR; TCRdb's version includes in-frame clones alone and lacks a portion of them. Among 200,000 to 300,000 clones listed, 90% were seen once. Study results and limitations: Cytomegalovirus-associated status was assigned to about 170 TCR beta chains. Among TCR sequences, most were rare, though some public TCRs appeared in many donors.

About this clone itself: Its antigen is undetermined.

The chain carries TRBV29-1 and TRBJ2-7, with unresolved D. Specimen: PBMCs. The source of this sequence is a woman in her twenties or thirties in good health and CMV-seronegative. The CDR3 loop reads CSATYLGAAYEQYF. CDR3 nucleotide sequence: TGCAGCGCCACGTATCTCGGTGCCGCCTACGAGCAGTACTTC.